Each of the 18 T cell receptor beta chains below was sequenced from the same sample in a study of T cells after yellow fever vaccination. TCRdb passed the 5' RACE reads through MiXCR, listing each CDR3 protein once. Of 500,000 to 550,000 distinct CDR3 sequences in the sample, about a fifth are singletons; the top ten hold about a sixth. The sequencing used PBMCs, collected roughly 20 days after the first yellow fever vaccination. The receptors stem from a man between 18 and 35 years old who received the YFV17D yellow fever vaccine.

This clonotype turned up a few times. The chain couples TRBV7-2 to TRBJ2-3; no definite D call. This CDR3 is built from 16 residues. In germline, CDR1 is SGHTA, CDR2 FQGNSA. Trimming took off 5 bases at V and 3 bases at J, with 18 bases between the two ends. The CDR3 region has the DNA TGTGCCAGCAGCCCCGGTACTACATATCCGACAGATACGCAGTATTTT. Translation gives CASSPGTTYPTDTQYF.

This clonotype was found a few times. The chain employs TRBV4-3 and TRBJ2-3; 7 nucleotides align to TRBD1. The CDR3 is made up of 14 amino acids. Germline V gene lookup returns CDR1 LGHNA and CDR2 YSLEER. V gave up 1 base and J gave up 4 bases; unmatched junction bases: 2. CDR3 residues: CASSQGQGSDTQYF. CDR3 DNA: TGCGCCAGCAGCCAAGGACAGGGTTCAGATACGCAGTATTTT.

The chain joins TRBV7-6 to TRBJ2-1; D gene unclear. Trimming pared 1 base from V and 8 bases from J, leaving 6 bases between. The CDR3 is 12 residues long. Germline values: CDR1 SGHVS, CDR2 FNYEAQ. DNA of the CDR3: TGTGCCAGCAGCTTAGACAGCGATGAGCAGTTCTTC. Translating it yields CASSLDSDEQFF.

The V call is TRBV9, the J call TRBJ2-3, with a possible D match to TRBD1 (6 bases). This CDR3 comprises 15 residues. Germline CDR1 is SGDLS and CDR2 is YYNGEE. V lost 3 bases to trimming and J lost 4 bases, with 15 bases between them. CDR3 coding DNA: TGTGCCAGCAGCGCGCGCCTAGACAGGCCAGATACGCAGTATTTT. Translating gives CASSARLDRPDTQYF. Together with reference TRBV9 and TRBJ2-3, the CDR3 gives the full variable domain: DSGVTQTPKHLITATGQRVTLRCSPRSGDLSVYWYQQSLDQGLQFLIQYYNGEERAKGNILERFSAQQFPDLHSELNLSSLELGDSALYFCASSARLDRPDTQYFGPGTRLTVL.

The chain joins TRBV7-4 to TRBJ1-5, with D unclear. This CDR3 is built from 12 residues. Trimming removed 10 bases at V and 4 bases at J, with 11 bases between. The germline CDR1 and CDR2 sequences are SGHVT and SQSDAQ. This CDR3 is CATTLRNQPQHF. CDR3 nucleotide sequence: TGTGCCACCACCCTGAGGAATCAGCCCCAGCATTTT.

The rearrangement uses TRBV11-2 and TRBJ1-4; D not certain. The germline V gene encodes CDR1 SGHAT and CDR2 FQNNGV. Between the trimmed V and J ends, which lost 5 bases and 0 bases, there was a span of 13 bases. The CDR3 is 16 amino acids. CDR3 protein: CASSRLVQATNEKLFF. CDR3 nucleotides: TGTGCCAGCAGCCGGTTGGTTCAGGCAACTAATGAAAAACTGTTTTTT.

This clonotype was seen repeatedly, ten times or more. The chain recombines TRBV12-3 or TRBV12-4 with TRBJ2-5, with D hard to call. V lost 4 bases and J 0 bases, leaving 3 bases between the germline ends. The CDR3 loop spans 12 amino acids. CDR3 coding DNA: TGTGCCAGCAGTTATGACCAAGAGACCCAGTACTTC. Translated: CASSYDQETQYF.

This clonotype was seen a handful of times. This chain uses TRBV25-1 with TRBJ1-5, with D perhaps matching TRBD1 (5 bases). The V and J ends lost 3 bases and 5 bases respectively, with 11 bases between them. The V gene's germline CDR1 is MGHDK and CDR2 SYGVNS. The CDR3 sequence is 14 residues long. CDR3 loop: CASSEARVHQPQHF. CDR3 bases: TGTGCCAGCAGTGAGGCCAGGGTTCATCAGCCCCAGCATTTT.

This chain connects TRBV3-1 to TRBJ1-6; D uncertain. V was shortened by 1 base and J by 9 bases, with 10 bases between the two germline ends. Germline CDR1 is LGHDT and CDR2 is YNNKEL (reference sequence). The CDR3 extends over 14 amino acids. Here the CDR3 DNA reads TGTGCCAGCAGCCAAGGGGTGCGGATTTCACCCCTCCACTTT. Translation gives CASSQGVRISPLHF.

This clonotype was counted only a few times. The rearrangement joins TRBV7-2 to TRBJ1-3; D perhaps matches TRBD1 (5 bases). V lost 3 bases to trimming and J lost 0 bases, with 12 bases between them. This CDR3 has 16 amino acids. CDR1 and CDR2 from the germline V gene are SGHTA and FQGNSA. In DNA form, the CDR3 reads TGTGCCAGCAGCTTCGCTACCGACAGCTCTGGAAACACCATATATTTT. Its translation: CASSFATDSSGNTIYF.

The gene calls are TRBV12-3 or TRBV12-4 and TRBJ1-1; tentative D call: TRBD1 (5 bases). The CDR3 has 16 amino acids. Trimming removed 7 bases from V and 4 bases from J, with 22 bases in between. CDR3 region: CASTVFSGGMGTEAFF. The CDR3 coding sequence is TGTGCCAGCACGGTGTTTTCTGGGGGAATGGGCACTGAAGCTTTCTTT.

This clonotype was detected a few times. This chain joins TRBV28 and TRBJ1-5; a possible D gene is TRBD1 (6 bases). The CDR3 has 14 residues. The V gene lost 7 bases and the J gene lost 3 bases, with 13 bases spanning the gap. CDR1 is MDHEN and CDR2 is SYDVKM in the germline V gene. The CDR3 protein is CASTRGQNNQPQHF. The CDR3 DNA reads TGTGCCAGCACCCGGGGGCAGAACAATCAGCCCCAGCATTTT.

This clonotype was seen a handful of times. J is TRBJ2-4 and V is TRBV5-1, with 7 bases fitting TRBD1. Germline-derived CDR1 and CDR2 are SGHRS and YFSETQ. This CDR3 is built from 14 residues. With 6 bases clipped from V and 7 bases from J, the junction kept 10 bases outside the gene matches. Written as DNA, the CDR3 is TGCGCCAGCAAAACTGGCCCAGGGGGTAACATTCAGTACTTC. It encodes CASKTGPGGNIQYF. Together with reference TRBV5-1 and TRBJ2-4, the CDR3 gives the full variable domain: KAGVTQTPRYLIKTRGQQVTLSCSPISGHRSVSWYQQTPGQGLQFLFEYFSETQRNKGNFPGRFSGRQFSNSRSEMNVSTLELGDSALYLCASKTGPGGNIQYFGAGTRLSVL.

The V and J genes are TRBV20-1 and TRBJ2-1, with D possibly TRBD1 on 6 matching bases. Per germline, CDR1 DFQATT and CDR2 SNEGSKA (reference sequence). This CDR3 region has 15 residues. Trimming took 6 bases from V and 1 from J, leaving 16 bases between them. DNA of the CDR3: TGCAGTGCCCAGGACAGCTCACTATCCTACAATGAGCAGTTCTTC. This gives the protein CSAQDSSLSYNEQFF.

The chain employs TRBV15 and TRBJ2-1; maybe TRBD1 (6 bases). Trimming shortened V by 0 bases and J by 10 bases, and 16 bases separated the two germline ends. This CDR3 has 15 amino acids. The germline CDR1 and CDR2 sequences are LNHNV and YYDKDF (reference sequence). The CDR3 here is CATSRDLGVGQEQFF. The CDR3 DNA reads TGTGCCACCAGCAGAGATCTAGGCGTGGGACAAGAGCAGTTCTTC.

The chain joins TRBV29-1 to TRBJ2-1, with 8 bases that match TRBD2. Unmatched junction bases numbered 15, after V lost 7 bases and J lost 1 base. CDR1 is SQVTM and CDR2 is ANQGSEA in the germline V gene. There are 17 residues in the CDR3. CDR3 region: CSAMTSGGRSSYNEQFF. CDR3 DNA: TGCAGCGCCATGACCAGCGGGGGCCGCTCATCCTACAATGAGCAGTTCTTC.

This CDR3 is CASSPRGGAVNEKLFF. CDR3 DNA: TGCGCCAGCAGCCCCCGTGGAGGGGCAGTCAATGAAAAACTGTTTTTT. The J gene is TRBJ1-4, the V gene TRBV4-1, with a tentative D call TRBD1 (5 bases). Germline CDR1 MGHRA, CDR2 YSYEKL. Between the trimmed V and J ends, which lost 4 bases and 5 bases, there was a span of 17 bases. This CDR3 has 16 amino acids.

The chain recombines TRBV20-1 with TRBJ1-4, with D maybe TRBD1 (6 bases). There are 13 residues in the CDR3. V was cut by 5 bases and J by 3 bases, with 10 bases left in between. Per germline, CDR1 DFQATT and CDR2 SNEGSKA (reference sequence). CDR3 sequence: CSASTGPNEKLFF. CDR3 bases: TGCAGTGCTTCGACAGGCCCTAATGAAAAACTGTTTTTT.